These 28 T cell receptor beta chains came from one sample sequenced in a study of blood T cells in healthy people across ages. A sample-barcoded 5' primer and a J-beta primer mix were used in a second PCR of roughly 6 to 11 cycles. TCRdb recomputed calls from the 5' RACE reads with MiXCR, one row per CDR3 protein. Of some 710,000 distinct CDR3 sequences listed, about 47% are singletons. The sample taken for sequencing was blood. These receptors were obtained from a man at least 80 years old in good health.

The gene calls are TRBV6-5 and TRBJ2-1; 7 bases match TRBD2. The J call is uncertain, as TRBJ2-7 better fits the DNA end. Germline CDR1 is MNHEY and CDR2 is SVGAGI. The CDR3 runs to 14 residues. The CDR3 DNA follows: TGTGCCAGCAGTTACGGGCGGGAGTACAATGAGCAGTACTTC. Residues: CASSYGREYNEQYF.

This clonotype has more than one count but fewer than ten. The chain uses TRBV29-1 and TRBJ1-1, with D uncertain. The CDR3 totals 13 residues. V gave up 5 bases and J gave up 3 bases, with 13 bases separating them. The germline V gene has CDR1 SQVTM and CDR2 ANQGSEA. The CDR3 DNA reads TGCAGCGTTACCGAACAGACATACACTGAAGCTTTCTTT. The encoded protein is CSVTEQTYTEAFF.

The count of this clonotype is one. The chain has TRBV20-1 and TRBJ1-6, with 9 positions matching TRBD1. The V gene's germline CDR1 is DFQATT and CDR2 SNEGSKA (reference sequence). CDR3 length: 15 amino acids. The trim removed 6 bases at V and 8 bases at J, leaving 11 bases unmatched. The CDR3 DNA sequence: TGCAGTGCAAGTCCCGGGACAGGGTTCGATTCACCCCTCCACTTT. Residues: CSASPGTGFDSPLHF.

This sequence joins TRBV20-1 and TRBJ2-5, with D perhaps being TRBD1 or TRBD2 (5 bases each). Looked up from germline, CDR1 is DFQATT and CDR2 is SNEGSKA (reference sequence). The CDR3 runs 13 residues. The V end was cut by 0 bases, the J end by 5 bases, with 10 bases between. Here the CDR3 reads CSARDGWGETQYF. The CDR3 region has the DNA TGCAGTGCTAGAGACGGTTGGGGGGAGACCCAGTACTTC.

The chain has TRBV20-1 and TRBJ2-1; D assignment may be TRBD1 or TRBD2 (7 bases each). The CDR3 is 18 residues long. Deletions cut 0 bases from V and 13 bases from J, with 31 bases between. From germline, CDR1 is DFQATT and CDR2 SNEGSKA (reference sequence). The CDR3 DNA sequence: TGCAGTGCTAGAGACCCCTTCGACAGGGAGGGGGACAAAGAGACCCAGTTCTTC. Translating gives CSARDPFDREGDKETQFF.

The rearrangement links TRBV12-3 or TRBV12-4 to TRBJ2-1, with D perhaps matching TRBD1 or TRBD2 (5 bases each). CDR3 length: 13 residues. Trimming removed 5 bases from V and 6 bases from J, with 11 bases in between. CDR3 protein: CASSVGTVNEQFF. The DNA for the CDR3 is TGTGCCAGCAGTGTGGGGACGGTCAATGAGCAGTTCTTC.

This clonotype was seen a handful of times. The rearrangement joins TRBV29-1 to TRBJ2-3; 7 bases are shared with TRBD1. This CDR3 is 16 amino acids long. Germline V CDR1 and CDR2: SQVTM, ANQGSEA. V dropped 3 bases and J dropped 0; count of bases not matched to a gene: 9. The CDR3 DNA follows: TGCAGCGTTGACGGGACAGTGAGAACTAGCACAGATACGCAGTATTTT. Protein sequence: CSVDGTVRTSTDTQYF.

Of note for this clonotype: Possible read error: a much larger clone is one base away. V usage is TRBV7-2 and J usage is TRBJ2-3, with D tentatively TRBD1 or TRBD2 (5 bases each). Trimming pared 1 base from V and 5 bases from J, leaving 13 bases between. The germline V gene has CDR1 SGHTA and CDR2 FQGNSA. CDR3 length equals 15 residues. CDR3 in DNA: TGTGCCAGCAGCTTAGTAGGTGGGGGAGTAGATACGCAGTATTTT. Its translation: CASSLVGGGVDTQYF.

This chain joins TRBV2 and TRBJ1-2; D is uncertain. The V end lost 5 bases, the J end lost 4 bases, and 11 bases lay between the germline ends. This CDR3 comprises 13 residues. Per the germline V gene, CDR1 is SNHLY and CDR2 is FYNNEI. The CDR3 DNA follows: TGTGCCAGCAGTATTGAGGATTCCTATGGCTACACCTTC. Protein sequence: CASSIEDSYGYTF.

The chain is built from TRBV2 and TRBJ1-1; tentative D call: TRBD1 (5 bases). The V and J ends lost 2 bases and 9 bases respectively, with 10 bases between them. CDR3 length: 12 residues. CDR1 is SNHLY, CDR2 FYNNEI, per germline. In DNA form, the CDR3 reads TGTGCCAGCAGTGAAATAGGGACTAAAGCTTTCTTT. Residues: CASSEIGTKAFF. Full variable domain (outside the CDR3, taken from reference TRBV2 and TRBJ1-1): EPEVTQTPSHQVTQMGQEVILRCVPISNHLYFYWYRQILGQKVEFLVSFYNNEISEKSEIFDDQFSVERPDGSNFTLKIRSTKLEDSAMYFCASSEIGTKAFFGQGTRLTVV.

The chain combines TRBV6-2 or TRBV6-3 with TRBJ2-7; 13 bases map to TRBD2. This CDR3 is 17 amino acids long. Germline loops: CDR1 MNHEY, CDR2 SVGEGT. V lost 5 bases, J lost 2 bases, and 9 bases stayed unmatched. The DNA for the CDR3 is TGTGCCAGCAGTAACCAAGGACTAGCGGGGGATCCCTACGAGCAGTACTTC. It is translated as CASSNQGLAGDPYEQYF.

V gene TRBV7-8 combines with J gene TRBJ2-4, with a possible D match to TRBD2 (6 bases). The CDR3 is made up of 15 amino acids. Trimming left V 2 bases short and J 13 bases short, with 21 bases between. Germline V gene lookup returns CDR1 SGHVS and CDR2 FQNEAQ. CDR3 region: CASSLNREPYNEQYF. As DNA, the CDR3 is TGTGCCAGCAGCTTAAACCGGGAGCCCTACAATGAGCAGTACTTC. The variable domain in full, with the rest retrieved from reference TRBV7-8 and TRBJ2-4, is GAGVSQSPRYKVAKRGQDVALRCDPISGHVSLFWYQQALGQGPEFLTYFQNEAQLDKSGLPSDRFFAERPEGSVSTLKIQRTQQEDSAVYLCASSLNREPYNEQYFGAGTRLSVL.

This chain connects TRBV12-3 or TRBV12-4 to TRBJ1-6; TRBD1 is a possible D gene (5 bases). The CDR3 spans 10 residues. V gave up 6 bases and J gave up 18 bases, with 12 bases separating them. The CDR3 protein is CASRRGVYHF. CDR3 coding DNA: TGTGCCAGCAGAAGAGGGGTGTACCACTTT.

This clonotype was seen a handful of times. The chain combines TRBV20-1 with TRBJ2-1; TRBD2 aligns across 7 bases. V shed 1 base, J shed 5 bases, and the junction held 5 bases outside the gene matches. Germline-derived CDR1 and CDR2 are DFQATT and SNEGSKA (reference sequence). This CDR3 comprises 14 residues. Here the CDR3 DNA reads TGCAGTGCTAGAGGGGACTACCCACACAATGAGCAGTTCTTC. It specifies CSARGDYPHNEQFF.

The V gene is TRBV20-1, the J gene TRBJ1-4; 7 bases are shared with TRBD1. V lost 5 bases, J lost 3 bases, and 6 bases stayed unmatched. CDR1 and CDR2 (germline): DFQATT, SNEGSKA (reference sequence). CDR3 size: 14 residues. The CDR3 DNA is TGCAGTGCTTCCTCCGGGACAGCTAATGAAAAACTGTTTTTT. Residues: CSASSGTANEKLFF.

This clonotype has just a few counts. The chain couples TRBV28 to TRBJ2-1, with 8 positions matching TRBD1. This CDR3 contains 16 residues. Germline CDR1 MDHEN, CDR2 SYDVKM. V lost 3 bases to trimming and J lost 7 bases; unmatched junction nucleotides: 11. The CDR3 here is CASSFSWTGKRNEQFF. The CDR3 region has the DNA TGTGCCAGCAGTTTCTCTTGGACAGGGAAACGTAATGAGCAGTTCTTC.

This chain links TRBV28 with TRBJ2-7, with D unresolved. The CDR3 runs 14 residues. Trimming shortened V by 3 bases and J by 3 bases, and 12 bases separated the two germline ends. Germline V CDR1 and CDR2: MDHEN, SYDVKM. CDR3 protein: CASSFSSGHYEQYF. CDR3 DNA sequence: TGTGCCAGCAGTTTCTCCTCGGGCCACTACGAGCAGTACTTC. The complete variable domain, with remaining parts taken from reference TRBV28 and TRBJ2-7, reads DVKVTQSSRYLVKRTGEKVFLECVQDMDHENMFWYRQDPGLGLRLIYFSYDVKMKEKGDIPEGYSVSREKKERFSLILESASTNQTSMYLCASSFSSGHYEQYFGPGTRLTVT.

This chain joins TRBV5-1 and TRBJ2-3; D gene unclear. The V end lost 3 bases, the J end lost 6 bases, and 20 bases lay between the germline ends. The germline V gene encodes CDR1 SGHRS and CDR2 YFSETQ. The CDR3 sequence is 16 residues long. The CDR3 bases are TGCGCCAGCAGCTCGGAGTTGGGATCATTCGTGGATACGCAGTATTTT. Protein product: CASSSELGSFVDTQYF.

This clonotype was seen a few times. V is TRBV30 and J is TRBJ1-5, with D hard to call. The CDR3 length is 15 residues. V shed 1 base and J shed 6 bases, with 16 bases lying between them. Germline V gene lookup returns CDR1 GTSNPN and CDR2 SVGIG (reference sequence). CDR3 loop: CAWSARPGVFQPQHF. The CDR3 DNA sequence: TGTGCCTGGAGTGCTCGCCCAGGTGTGTTTCAGCCCCAGCATTTT.

V is TRBV6-6 and J is TRBJ2-1; a weak D match, TRBD1 (5 bases). The CDR3 runs to 14 residues. V was clipped by 3 bases and J by 7 bases, with 13 bases between them. Per germline, CDR1 MNHNY and CDR2 SVGAGI (reference sequence). DNA of the CDR3: TGTGCCAGCAGTTATACGCTAGGGGTTAATGAGCAGTTCTTC. This sequence encodes CASSYTLGVNEQFF.

The chain couples TRBV28 to TRBJ2-5; D remains unclear. CDR1 and CDR2 from the germline V gene are MDHEN and SYDVKM. The CDR3 covers 11 residues. Trimming shortened V by 3 bases and J by 7 bases, and 6 bases separated the two germline ends. The CDR3 here is CASSFERTQYF. CDR3 sequence (DNA): TGTGCCAGCAGTTTTGAAAGGACCCAGTACTTC.

The chain recombines TRBV3-1 with TRBJ2-3; 7 bases match TRBD1. This CDR3 spans 16 amino acids. Trimming removed 1 base from V and 3 bases from J; junction bases left unmatched: 7. Germline V gives CDR1 LGHDT, CDR2 YNNKEL (reference sequence). The CDR3 coding sequence is TGTGCCAGCAGCCAAGGAAAAGGGGGCTCAACAGATACGCAGTATTTT. Translating it yields CASSQGKGGSTDTQYF.

The chain employs TRBV14 and TRBJ2-5; D remains unclear. Germline V gene data show CDR1 as SGHDN and CDR2 as FVKESK. V was trimmed by 3 bases and J by 5 bases, leaving 10 bases between them. CDR3 length: 13 amino acids. CDR3 sequence (DNA): TGTGCCAGCAGCCATAATTTTGGGGAGACCCAGTACTTC. Amino acid sequence: CASSHNFGETQYF.

The chain uses TRBV25-1 and TRBJ2-1; D is uncertain. From germline, CDR1 is MGHDK and CDR2 SYGVNS. V was clipped by 4 bases and J by 5 bases, with 9 bases between them. The CDR3 loop spans 13 amino acids. For the CDR3, the DNA is TGTGCCAGCAGTGGGTTTACCGACAATGAGCAGTTCTTC. Protein: CASSGFTDNEQFF.

This rearrangement joins TRBV14 to TRBJ2-6; tentatively, D is TRBD1 (6 bases). The ends were cut back, 5 bases at V and 9 bases at J, with 14 bases in the middle. In germline, CDR1 is SGHDN, CDR2 FVKESK. This CDR3 is 14 amino acids long. The chain's CDR3 is CASSARTVVNVLTF. The CDR3 DNA is TGTGCCAGCAGCGCTAGGACAGTTGTCAACGTCCTGACTTTC.

The chain carries TRBV6-6 and TRBJ2-1; the D is unclear. The V gene lost 2 bases and the J gene lost 10 bases, with 6 bases spanning the gap. The CDR3 totals 11 residues. CDR1 MNHNY and CDR2 SVGAGI come from the germline V gene (reference sequence). The CDR3 DNA is TGTGCCAGCAGTTACGTGGGGGAGCAGTTCTTC. It yields the protein CASSYVGEQFF.

Regarding this clonotype: The junction departs from germline at one end; a sequencing error may be responsible. J is TRBJ2-3 and V is TRBV11-2; unclear D gene. Germline loops: CDR1 SGHAT, CDR2 FQNNGV. This CDR3 contains 13 residues. The CDR3 region is CASSVDRSDTQYF. CDR3 coding DNA: TGTGCCAGCAGCGTAGATCGGTCAGATACGCAGTATTTT.

In DNA form, the CDR3 reads TGTGCCAGCAGCAACACTCTAAAGCGTCAGCCCCAGCATTTT. Encoded protein: CASSNTLKRQPQHF. The genes are TRBV21-1 and TRBJ1-5. TRBV21-1 is a pseudogene segment. This CDR3 region has 14 residues.